A single sample is the source of the 9 T cell receptor beta chains below, sequenced in a study of shared clonotypes between healthy human individuals. The protocol was immunoSEQ multiplex PCR, while the TCRdb copy is restricted to in-frame clones and leaves out a portion. The data show 2 million to 2.5 million clones, 80% to 95% seen once. The sample comprised naive CD4+ T cells from PBMCs. Subset here: CD45RA+ positively selected. The receptors shown here come from a man aged 18-30 years in good health. Some clones in this sample may be carry-over from other donors' samples.

The CDR3 is CASSLAGRAGTTDTQYF. The CDR3 DNA sequence: TGTGCCAGCAGCTTAGCGGGCAGGGCCGGAACCACAGATACGCAGTATTTT. V is TRBV7-9 and J is TRBJ2-3; D possibly corresponds to TRBD1 (5 bases). Trimming shortened V by 0 bases and J by 2 bases, and 15 bases separated the two germline ends. Germline V lookup: CDR1 SEHNR, CDR2 FQNEAQ (reference sequence). This CDR3 comprises 17 residues.

The chain joins TRBV30 to TRBJ1-6, with D tentatively TRBD1 (5 bases). Trimming took 4 bases from V and 5 from J, leaving 12 bases between them. Looked up from germline, CDR1 is GTSNPN and CDR2 is SVGIG (reference sequence). The CDR3 sequence is 14 residues long. CDR3 residues: CAWTQGWDNSPLHF. CDR3 bases: TGTGCCTGGACCCAGGGATGGGATAATTCACCCCTCCACTTT.

CDR3 DNA sequence: TGTGCCAGTAGTAGTCAGGCTGCGGGGAACACTGAAGCTTTCTTT. Its protein product is CASSSQAAGNTEAFF. The rearrangement uses TRBV19 and TRBJ1-1; D unresolved. Germline CDR1 and CDR2: LNHDA and SQIVND (reference sequence). V gave up 4 bases and J gave up 1 base, with 13 bases separating them. CDR3 length equals 15 residues. The whole variable domain, filled in from reference TRBV19 and TRBJ1-1, reads DGGITQSPKYLFRKEGQNVTLSCEQNLNHDAMYWYRQDPGQGLRLIYYSQIVNDFQKGDIAEGYSVSREKKESFPLTVTSAQKNPTAFYLCASSSQAAGNTEAFFGQGTRLTVV.

The chain joins TRBV5-5 to TRBJ2-7, with 10 bases matching TRBD2. The trim removed 2 bases at V and 6 bases at J, leaving 8 bases unmatched. From germline, CDR1 is SGHKS and CDR2 YYEKEE (reference sequence). The CDR3 spans 15 residues. The CDR3 DNA sequence: TGTGCCAGCAGCTTCCAAGCGGGAGGGCCTGGCGAGCAGTACTTC. Residues: CASSFQAGGPGEQYF.

This rearrangement joins TRBV5-1 to TRBJ2-7; possible D gene TRBD1, 6 bases. Trimming left V 4 bases short and J 2 bases short, with 13 bases between. Germline CDR1 and CDR2: SGHRS and YFSETQ. The CDR3 is 14 amino acids. Here the CDR3 reads CASSLGDTAYEQYF. The CDR3 bases are TGCGCCAGCAGCCTAGGGGACACCGCCTACGAGCAGTACTTC.

The J gene is TRBJ1-1, the V gene TRBV6-5; the D gene is possibly TRBD1 (6 bases). Trimming took off 6 bases at V and 1 base at J, with 15 bases between the two ends. Per germline, CDR1 MNHEY and CDR2 SVGAGI. This CDR3 region has 15 residues. The CDR3 is CASSRWGGENTEAFF. DNA of the CDR3: TGTGCCAGCAGCCGGTGGGGGGGCGAGAACACTGAAGCTTTCTTT.

The chain links TRBV6-5 to TRBJ1-4; the D is unclear. Germline V lookup: CDR1 MNHEY, CDR2 SVGAGI. This CDR3 is 11 amino acids long. Trimming pared 10 bases from V and 8 bases from J, leaving 11 bases between. CDR3 in amino acids: CATLSGEKLFF. The CDR3 DNA is TGTGCCACCCTCTCGGGGGAAAAACTGTTTTTT.

The rearrangement uses TRBV9 and TRBJ1-1; TRBD1 matches 7 bases. The V gene end was trimmed by 3 bases and the J gene end by 2 bases; junction bases not matched to a gene: 7. Looked up from germline, CDR1 is SGDLS and CDR2 is YYNGEE. The CDR3 is 15 amino acids. The CDR3 sequence: CASSARQGDNTEAFF. The CDR3 nucleotides are TGTGCCAGCAGCGCCCGACAGGGCGATAACACTGAAGCTTTCTTT.

The chain carries TRBV6-5 and TRBJ2-5, with 10 nucleotides matching TRBD2. The last part of the DNA fits TRBJ2-7 better; the J call may be wrong. The germline gives CDR1 MNHEY, CDR2 SVGAGI. The CDR3 is made up of 14 amino acids. Written as DNA, the CDR3 is TGTGCCCAGGAGAGGCTAGCGGGAGTGTACGAGCAGTACTTC. Protein product: CAQERLAGVYEQYF.